This TCR beta chain comes out of a study of T cells after somatic rescue of genetic block. Profiling relied on immunoSEQ multiplex PCR, and the TCRdb table lists in-frame clones only, not all of them. The sample includes tens of thousands of clones, less than 95% of them seen just once. The CDR3 loop spans 15 amino acids. Trimming stripped 6 bases from V and 1 base from J, with 14 bases between. Germline values: CDR1 SGDLS, CDR2 YYNGEE. V gene TRBV9 combines with J gene TRBJ2-1; perhaps TRBD1 as D (7 bases). Sequenced: peripheral blood mononuclear cells (PBMCs). The receptor was derived from a man aged 35-49 years. The CDR3: CASNQGGPSYNEQFF. CDR3 DNA: TGTGCCAGCAACCAGGGGGGACCTTCCTACAATGAGCAGTTCTTC.